Below are 4 T cell receptor beta chains sequenced from a single sample in a study of blood T cells in healthy people across ages. For the second PCR, which ran for about 6 to 11 cycles, a sample-barcoded 5' primer and a J-beta primer mix were used. TCRdb re-called the 5' RACE reads through MiXCR, storing one row per CDR3 protein. The sample contains roughly 800,000 distinct CDR3 sequences, about 62% of which appear only once. The specimen sequenced was blood. These receptors originate from a man aged 25-45 years in good health.

This clonotype was counted between two and nine times. The chain uses TRBV27 and TRBJ1-6, with 7 bases aligning to TRBD1. The CDR3 is 15 amino acids. The junction had 7 bases not matched to a gene; V was cut back by 4 bases and J by 7 bases. The V gene's germline CDR1 is MNHEY and CDR2 SMNVEV (reference sequence). The CDR3 region has the DNA TGTGCCAGCAGTTCACCGACAGGGACCAATTCACCCCTCCACTTT. Translating gives CASSSPTGTNSPLHF.

This clonotype was recorded only once. This sequence joins TRBV28 and TRBJ2-1, with 7 bases that match TRBD2. J gave up 9 bases and V 8 bases, and 10 bases lay outside the gene matches. The CDR3 has 13 amino acids. CDR1 MDHEN and CDR2 SYDVKM come from the germline V gene. CDR3 sequence reads: CASLGPAGVEQFF. CDR3 nucleotides: TGTGCCAGCTTGGGCCCCGCGGGAGTTGAGCAGTTCTTC.

The chain links TRBV7-9 to TRBJ2-5; 8 bases are shared with TRBD2. V lost 2 bases to trimming and J lost 4 bases; unmatched junction nucleotides: 9. Germline CDR1 SEHNR, CDR2 FQNEAQ (reference sequence). The CDR3 extends over 16 amino acids. The CDR3 loop is CASSLSGRRPTETQYF. The CDR3 DNA sequence: TGTGCCAGCAGCTTAAGCGGGAGAAGGCCCACAGAGACCCAGTACTTC.

The chain is built from TRBV24-1 and TRBJ1-1; D is undetermined. In germline, CDR1 is KGHDR, CDR2 SFDVKD. The germline V and J ends were trimmed by 12 bases and 11 bases, with 18 bases remaining between them. The CDR3 is 11 amino acids. This CDR3 reads CAPHITAGAFF. CDR3 nucleotides: TGTGCCCCGCATATCACAGCCGGCGCTTTCTTT.